This T cell receptor (beta chain) was sequenced during a study of identical twins. This CDR3 comprises 12 residues. The germline gives CDR1 DFQATT, CDR2 SNEGSKA (reference sequence). Template switching supplied a universal primer site; unique molecular identifiers were carried on the cDNA. TCRdb used MiXCR to reprocess the 5' RACE reads, holding one entry per CDR3 protein. The table has under 1 million distinct CDR3 sequences, around an eighth seen once. Study-level findings and limits: Twins shared beta out-of-frame sequences in excess, but this excess was weaker. Twin sharing of out-of-frame TCR alpha was underestimated by models in monozygotic pairs. Analyses of zero insertions could be partly confounded by invariant MAIT and iNKT cells.

To note about this clonotype: Its specificity is not known.

These sequences were also reported in another study, on yellow fever vaccine responses in identical twins.

The sequence derives from a woman aged 18-30 years in good health. J is TRBJ1-1 and V is TRBV20-1; tentatively, D is TRBD1 (6 bases). Sequenced material: PBMCs. CDR3 loop: CSPGGAPTEAFF. The DNA of the CDR3 is TGCAGCCCCGGGGGGGCGCCCACTGAAGCTTTCTTT.